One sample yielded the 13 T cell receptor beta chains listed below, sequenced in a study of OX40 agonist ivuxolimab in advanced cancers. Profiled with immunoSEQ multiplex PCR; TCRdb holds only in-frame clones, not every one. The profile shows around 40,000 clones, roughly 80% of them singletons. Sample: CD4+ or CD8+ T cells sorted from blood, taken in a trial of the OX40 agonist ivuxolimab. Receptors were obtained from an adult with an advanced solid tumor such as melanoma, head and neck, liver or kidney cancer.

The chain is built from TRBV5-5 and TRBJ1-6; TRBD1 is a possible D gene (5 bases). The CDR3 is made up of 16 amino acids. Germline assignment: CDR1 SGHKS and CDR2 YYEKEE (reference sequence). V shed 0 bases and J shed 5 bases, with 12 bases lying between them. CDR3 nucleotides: TGTGCCAGCAGCTTGGCAGGGAGGGGAAATAATTCACCCCTCCACTTT. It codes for CASSLAGRGNNSPLHF.

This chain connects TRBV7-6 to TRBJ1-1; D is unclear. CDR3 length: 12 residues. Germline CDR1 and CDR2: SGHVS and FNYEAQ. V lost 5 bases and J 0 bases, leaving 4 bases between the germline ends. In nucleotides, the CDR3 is TGTGCCAGCAGCACAGTGAACACTGAAGCTTTCTTT. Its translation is CASSTVNTEAFF.

CDR3 amino acids: CASSLGWTDTQYF. Written as DNA, the CDR3 is TGTGCCAGCAGCTTAGGATGGACAGATACGCAGTATTTT. The gene calls are TRBV11-3 and TRBJ2-3; no definite D call. V shed 1 base and J shed 3 bases, with 5 bases lying between them. The CDR3 contains 13 residues. Looked up from germline, CDR1 is SGHNT and CDR2 is YENEEA.

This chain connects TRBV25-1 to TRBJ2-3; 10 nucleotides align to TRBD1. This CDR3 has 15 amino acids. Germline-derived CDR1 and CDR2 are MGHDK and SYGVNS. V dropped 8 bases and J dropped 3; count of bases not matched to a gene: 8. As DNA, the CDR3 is TGTGCCAGCGGCGAAGGGACAGGGGTAACAGATACGCAGTATTTT. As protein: CASGEGTGVTDTQYF.

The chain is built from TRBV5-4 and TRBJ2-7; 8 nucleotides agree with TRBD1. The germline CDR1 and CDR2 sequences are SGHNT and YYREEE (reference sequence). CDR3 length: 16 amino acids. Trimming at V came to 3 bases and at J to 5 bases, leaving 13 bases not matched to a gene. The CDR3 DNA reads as TGTGCCAGCAGCTCTCAAGCAGGACAGGGAAAAAACGAGCAGTACTTC. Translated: CASSSQAGQGKNEQYF.

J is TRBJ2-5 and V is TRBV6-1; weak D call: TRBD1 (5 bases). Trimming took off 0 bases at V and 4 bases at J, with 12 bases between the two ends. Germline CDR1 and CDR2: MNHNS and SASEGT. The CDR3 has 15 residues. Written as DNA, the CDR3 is TGTGCCAGCAGTGAAGCCTCAGAAAGGGGAGAGACCCAGTACTTC. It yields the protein CASSEASERGETQYF.

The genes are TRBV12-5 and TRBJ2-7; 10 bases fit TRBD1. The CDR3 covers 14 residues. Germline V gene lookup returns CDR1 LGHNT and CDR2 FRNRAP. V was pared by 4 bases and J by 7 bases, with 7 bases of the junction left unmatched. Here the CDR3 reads CASGWDRGGGEQYF. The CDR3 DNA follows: TGTGCTAGTGGTTGGGACAGGGGAGGCGGGGAGCAGTACTTC.

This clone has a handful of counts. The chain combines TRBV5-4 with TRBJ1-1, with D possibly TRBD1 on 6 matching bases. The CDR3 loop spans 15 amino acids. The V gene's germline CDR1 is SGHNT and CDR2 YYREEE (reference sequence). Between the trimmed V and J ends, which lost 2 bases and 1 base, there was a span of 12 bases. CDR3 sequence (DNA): TGTGCCAGCAGCTTATTTGGACAGCGGAACACTGAAGCTTTCTTT. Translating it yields CASSLFGQRNTEAFF.

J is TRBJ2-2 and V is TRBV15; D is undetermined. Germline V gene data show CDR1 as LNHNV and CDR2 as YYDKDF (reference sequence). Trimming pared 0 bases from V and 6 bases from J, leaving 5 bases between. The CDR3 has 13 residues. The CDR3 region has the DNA TGTGCCACCAGCAGAGATTATTCCGGGGAGCTGTTTTTT. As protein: CATSRDYSGELFF.

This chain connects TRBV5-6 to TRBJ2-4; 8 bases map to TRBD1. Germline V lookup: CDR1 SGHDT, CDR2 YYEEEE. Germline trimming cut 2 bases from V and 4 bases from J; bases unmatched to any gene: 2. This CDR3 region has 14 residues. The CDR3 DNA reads TGTGCCAGCAGCTTTGACAGGGGAAAAAACATTCAGTACTTC. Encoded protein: CASSFDRGKNIQYF.

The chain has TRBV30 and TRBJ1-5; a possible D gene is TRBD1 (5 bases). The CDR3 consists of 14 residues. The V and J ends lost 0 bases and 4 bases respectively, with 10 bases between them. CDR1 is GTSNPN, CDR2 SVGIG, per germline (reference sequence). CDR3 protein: CAWSVHRWNQPQHF. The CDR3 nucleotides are TGTGCCTGGAGTGTACACAGGTGGAATCAGCCCCAGCATTTT.

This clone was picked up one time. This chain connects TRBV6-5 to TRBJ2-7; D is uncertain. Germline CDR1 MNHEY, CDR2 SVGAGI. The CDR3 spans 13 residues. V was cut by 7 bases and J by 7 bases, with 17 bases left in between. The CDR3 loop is CASTRGPVGEQYF. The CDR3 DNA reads TGTGCCAGCACCCGTGGACCGGTGGGTGAGCAGTACTTC.

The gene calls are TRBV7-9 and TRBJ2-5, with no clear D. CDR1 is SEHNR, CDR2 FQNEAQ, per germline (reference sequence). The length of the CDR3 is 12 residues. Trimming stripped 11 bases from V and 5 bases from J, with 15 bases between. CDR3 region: CASAAVGETQYF. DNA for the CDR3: TGTGCCTCTGCGGCGGTGGGTGAGACCCAGTACTTC.